Listed below are T cell receptor beta chains from one sample, sequenced in a study of OX40 agonist ivuxolimab in advanced cancers. Sequencing used immunoSEQ multiplex PCR; TCRdb keeps in-frame clones, though not all of them. The data hold tens of thousands of clones, with roughly 80% observed a single time. The specimen comprised CD4+ or CD8+ T cells sorted from blood, sampled in a trial of the OX40 agonist ivuxolimab. Receptor source: an adult with an advanced solid tumor such as melanoma, head and neck, liver or kidney cancer. Each CDR3 is given with its conserved first and last residue. The order of the fields is clone size, J gene, V gene, D gene, CDR3 protein, CDR3 DNA. The D gene is left open where the match is weak. Expanded clones are given a class, and other clones once, few, many or no size at all.

once TRBJ1-2 TRBV19 NA CATQWQGEYGYTF TGTGCCACCCAGTGGCAGGGAGAATATGGCTACACCTTC
NA TRBJ1-6 TRBV7-2 NA CASSLGSSPLHF TGTGCCAGCAGCTTAGGTAGTTCACCCCTCCACTTT
NA TRBJ2-3 TRBV25-1 NA CASSDPHYPTDTQYF TGTGCCAGCAGTGACCCCCATTACCCCACAGATACGCAGTATTTT
once TRBJ1-5 TRBV30 TRBD1 CAWTGGAEQPQHF TGTGCCTGGACAGGGGGCGCAGAGCAGCCCCAGCATTTT
NA TRBJ2-5 TRBV6-5 TRBD1 CASSYPGTGGTQYF TGTGCCAGCAGTTACCCCGGGACAGGAGGGACCCAGTACTTC
NA TRBJ2-3 TRBV4-1 TRBD1 CASSHMTGFADTQYF TGCGCCAGCAGCCACATGACAGGGTTTGCAGATACGCAGTATTTT
NA TRBJ1-4 TRBV21-1 NA CASSSRGRSNEKLFF TGTGCCAGCAGTAGCAGGGGGCGTTCTAATGAAAAACTGTTTTTT
NA TRBJ2-7 TRBV6-5 TRBD1 CASSYSNSGGYEQYF TGTGCCAGCAGTTACTCGAATTCAGGGGGTTACGAGCAGTACTTC
NA TRBJ2-1 TRBV5-1 NA CASSLAEPHNEQFF TGCGCCAGCAGCTTGGCAGAGCCTCACAATGAGCAGTTCTTC
NA TRBJ2-5 TRBV7-7 NA CASSLAHGQETQYF TGTGCCAGCAGCTTAGCGCACGGACAAGAGACCCAGTACTTC
NA TRBJ1-6 TRBV27 NA CASSWAPSDSPLHF TGTGCCAGCAGTTGGGCTCCTTCGGATTCACCCCTCCACTTT
NA TRBJ2-1 TRBV5-6 TRBD2 CASSWSSGGEQFF TGTGCCAGCAGCTGGTCTAGCGGGGGCGAGCAGTTCTTC
once TRBJ1-5 TRBV19 NA CASSIVGVLGDQPQHF TGTGCCAGTAGTATAGTGGGAGTTCTGGGGGATCAGCCCCAGCATTTT
NA TRBJ2-5 TRBV19 TRBD2 CASSPQWTSGGQETQYF TGTGCCAGTAGTCCCCAGTGGACTAGCGGGGGACAAGAGACCCAGTACTTC
NA TRBJ2-1 TRBV18 NA CASSPQDANEQFF TGTGCCAGCTCACCCCAGGACGCCAATGAGCAGTTCTTC
NA TRBJ2-5 TRBV2 TRBD1 CASTNMPGGVGETQYF TGTGCCAGCACGAATATGCCAGGGGGCGTGGGAGAGACCCAGTACTTC
once TRBJ1-1 TRBV4-1 TRBD1 CASSTPWTGNTEAFF TGCGCCAGCTCTACCCCCTGGACAGGGAACACTGAAGCTTTCTTT
NA TRBJ2-7 TRBV5-6 NA CASTKPGASYEQYF TGTGCCAGCACCAAACCCGGGGCTTCCTACGAGCAGTACTTC
NA TRBJ1-2 TRBV19 NA CASKEGPSYGYTF TGTGCCAGTAAGGAGGGACCTTCCTATGGCTACACCTTC
NA TRBJ1-2 TRBV30 NA CAWSVGGSYGYTF TGTGCCTGGAGTGTTGGCGGTAGCTATGGCTACACCTTC
NA TRBJ1-2 TRBV28 NA CASRGDGYTF TGTGCCAGCAGGGGAGATGGCTACACCTTC
NA TRBJ1-6 TRBV27 NA CASSWRNSPLHF TGTGCCAGCAGTTGGCGAAATTCACCCCTCCACTTT
NA TRBJ2-5 TRBV10-3 TRBD1 CAISAGTGTGTQYF TGTGCCATCAGTGCCGGTACAGGGACAGGGACCCAGTACTTC
NA TRBJ2-7 TRBV5-6 NA CASSGRRGGEQYF TGTGCCAGCAGCGGCCGACGGGGAGGCGAGCAGTACTTC
NA TRBJ2-2 TRBV10-1 NA CASSEGGGSGELFF TGCGCCAGCAGTGAGGGGGGGGGCAGCGGGGAGCTGTTTTTT
NA TRBJ1-1 TRBV29-1 NA CSVVKPTRDTEAFF TGCAGCGTTGTGAAGCCCACCCGGGACACTGAAGCTTTCTTT
NA TRBJ1-6 TRBV5-1 NA CASSLGGASYNSPLHF TGCGCCAGCAGCTTGGGGGGAGCCTCCTATAATTCACCCCTCCACTTT
once TRBJ1-6 TRBV5-6 TRBD1 CASSWGTDNSPLHF TGTGCCAGCAGCTGGGGGACAGACAATTCACCCCTCCACTTT
NA TRBJ2-1 TRBV28 TRBD1 CASSLGQGAYNEQFF TGTGCCAGCAGTTTAGGACAGGGGGCGTACAATGAGCAGTTCTTC
NA TRBJ1-2 TRBV25-1 TRBD1 CASSEWGGGGYTF TGTGCCAGCAGTGAATGGGGAGGGGGCGGCTACACCTTC
once TRBJ2-4 TRBV7-2 TRBD1 CASSLTVPGQGRPKNIQYF TGTGCCAGCAGCTTAACGGTCCCGGGACAGGGCCGGCCCAAAAACATTCAGTACTTC
NA TRBJ1-1 TRBV18 TRBD1 CASSPTGGWTEAFF TGTGCCAGCTCACCGACAGGGGGCTGGACTGAAGCTTTCTTT
NA TRBJ1-2 TRBV20-1 NA CSARTGGGYTF TGCAGTGCTAGAACCGGGGGGGGCTACACCTTC